This T cell receptor beta chain was sequenced in a study of blood T cell repertoires in COVID-19 (dated by TCRdb to about 2020). Concerning the study at large: The collaborator samples originated in the United States, Italy and Spain and spanned the acute and convalescent phases of COVID-19. The material from the prospective study consisted of cDNA or gDNA derived from T cells, B-cell-depleted T cells, or PBMCs. Deeply sampled blood TCRbeta repertoires from subjects exposed to, actively infected with, or recovered from COVID-19 were included in the dataset. The repertoires were made available in a free public database intended to serve as a resource for research on the immune response to SARS-CoV-2. The samples were drawn from the first 160 participants of the ongoing ImmuneRACE study and from some 1,300 subjects provided by 6 global collaborators. The sample metadata nearly always contained a de-identified subject ID, COVID-19 status, age in years and sex. Where available, HLA class I and class II types were taken from metadata supplied by the sample provider and were not determined by assay-based typing. What the study reported, not specific to this receptor: The quantity of clinical and demographic metadata differed by source and by participant and was supplied without curation.

Compared with germline, V lacks 6 bases and J lacks 4 bases; bases without a gene match: 7. There are 16 amino acids in the CDR3, from cysteine to phenylalanine inclusive. Only the CDR3 region is kept as DNA, spanning 48 bases read in frame from base 1. Sequences MDHEN (CDR1) and SYDVKM (CDR2) are obtained from the germline V gene. TCRbeta CDR3 regions were amplified from genomic DNA using the immunoSEQ Assay, a bias-controlled multiplex PCR. The original methods were these. The number of nucleated cells in each sample was estimated from the amplification of reference gene primers within the assay. To quantify the absolute abundance of each unique TCRbeta CDR3 rearrangement, sequence reads were collapsed and filtered. For each sample, productive Simpson clonality was calculated by taking the square root of Simpson's diversity index across productive rearrangements. The immuneACCESS repertoire file appears here via TCRdb, limited to in-frame rearrangements. These files lack a portion of the clones; in checked studies, under half of the deficit traces to unresolved V genes, and the cause of the others is not known. That table supplies the V and J calls and clone size; D and trimming were determined from the DNA. For this sample there are 150,000 or so clones; under 90% appear just once. The ten largest clones represent 0.45% to 0.6% of the sample.

Whole blood was collected in K2EDTA tubes by collaborating institutions according to the institutions' own protocols. For TCRbeta analysis, collaborator samples were shipped as frozen whole blood, as isolated PBMCs, or as DNA extracted from either sample type. As regards this clone: Its antigen has not been determined. The input lacks base qualities; no much larger clone sits a single base away.

The source material was peripheral blood. Recombination connected TRBV28 to TRBJ2-7; TRBD2 fits 15 bases in the junction. This receptor was identified in a man in his fifties or sixties with acute or convalescent COVID-19. The DNA sequence is TGTGCCAGCAGCACCGCCGGGACTAGCGGGAGGTACGAGCAGTACTTC. Its translation is CASSTAGTSGRYEQYF.